This T cell receptor beta chain was captured by sequencing in a study of OX40 agonist ivuxolimab in advanced cancers. Study information: Patients were over 65% male with ages roughly 20 to 80, mean approximately 58. Study observations and caveats: Low normalized T-cell clonal expansion was additionally recorded for some nonresponders.

A word on this clone: Its antigen is still unknown.

Clones were sequenced by immunoSEQ multiplex PCR, and TCRdb holds only the in-frame ones, with some missing. The sample consists of tens of thousands of clones, around nine tenths of them appearing once. The CDR3 has 15 amino acids. Germline V CDR1 and CDR2: MNHEY, SVGAGI. V shed 5 bases and J 4 bases; nucleotides not matched to a gene: 9. The sequenced sample was CD4+ or CD8+ T cells sorted from blood, obtained in a trial of the OX40 agonist ivuxolimab. This rearrangement joins TRBV6-5 to TRBJ1-1; 8 bases map to TRBD1. The sequence was collected from an adult with an advanced solid tumor such as melanoma, head and neck, liver or kidney cancer. The CDR3 protein is CASSHGQGGITEAFF. The CDR3 DNA is TGTGCCAGCAGTCACGGACAGGGCGGAATCACTGAAGCTTTCTTT.